This T cell receptor (beta chain) appears in the sequencing data of a study of T cell repertoires in cytomegalovirus infection. TCRdb reprocessed the reads via MiXCR and lists one record per CDR3 protein. This sample carries about 530,000 distinct CDR3 sequences, around a quarter of them seen once, and the ten largest clones take roughly 13%. Looked up from germline, CDR1 is MDHEN and CDR2 is SYDVKM. V dropped 7 bases and J dropped 0; count of bases not matched to a gene: 8. The CDR3 is made up of 15 amino acids. This chain uses TRBV28 with TRBJ1-2; 7 bases align to TRBD1. Sample: PBMCs. The sequence was obtained from a human donor in good health (CMV status not recorded). Some clones in this sample may be carry-over from other donors' samples. CDR3 in amino acids: CASTTPGGSNYGYTF. CDR3 DNA sequence: TGTGCCAGCACCACCCCAGGGGGATCTAACTATGGCTACACCTTC.